The sequence of this TCR beta chain was determined in a study of post-analysis software for immune sequencing data. The CDR3 length is 14 residues. Trimming took 10 bases from V and 1 from J, leaving 14 bases between them. Germline-derived CDR1 and CDR2 are ENHRY and SYGVKD. Regarding the study as a whole: Relative to controls, patients had five TRBV segments at higher frequency, with TRBV5-6, TRBV5-1 and TRBV20-1 among these.

The TCR beta cDNA libraries contained unique molecular identifiers. TCRdb re-called the PCR reads through MiXCR, storing one row per CDR3 protein. The profile covers about 770,000 distinct CDR3 sequences, with about 45% appearing a single time and 4.9% taken by the ten largest. On this clonotype itself: What it binds is not known.

Sequences were obtained from blood. This clonotype was sampled from a girl aged 5 to 17 with multiple sclerosis. V and J are TRBV10-3 and TRBJ1-5; D is perhaps TRBD1 (5 bases). The CDR3 sequence: CATDNGHSNQPQHF. CDR3 nucleotide sequence: TGTGCCACCGATAACGGACACAGCAATCAGCCCCAGCATTTT.